These 5 T cell receptor beta chains share one sample of origin, sequenced in a study of shared clonotypes between healthy human individuals. Produced via immunoSEQ multiplex PCR; TCRdb's table is partial and in-frame only. This sample has just over 2,000,000 clones; 85% to 95% occur once, and the top ten carry 0.13%. Sequencing used naive CD4+ T cells sorted from blood. The sample's subset: CD45RA+ positively selected. Receptors were obtained from a man between 18 and 35 years old in good health.

V is TRBV9 and J is TRBJ2-3, with 8 nucleotides matching TRBD2. The J segment lost 10 bases and the V segment lost 2 bases, leaving 12 bases of the junction unmatched. CDR3 length equals 15 residues. From germline, CDR1 is SGDLS and CDR2 YYNGEE. For the CDR3, the DNA is TGTGCCAGCAGCGTCGGGGGGGCCGGGCCGGTGGCGCAGTATTTT. It specifies CASSVGGAGPVAQYF.

V gene TRBV7-9 combines with J gene TRBJ1-1; D is uncertain. Germline V gene data show CDR1 as SEHNR and CDR2 as FQNEAQ (reference sequence). The CDR3 has 13 residues. V was shortened by 1 base and J by 6 bases, with 9 bases between the two germline ends. CDR3 sequence: CASSLGMAPEAFF. The CDR3 DNA follows: TGTGCCAGCAGCTTAGGAATGGCCCCTGAAGCTTTCTTT. The full variable domain, in which reference TRBV7-9 and TRBJ1-1 provide the parts outside the CDR3, is DTGVSQNPRHKITKRGQNVTFRCDPISEHNRLYWYRQTLGQGPEFLTYFQNEAQLEKSRLLSDRFSAERPKGSFSTLEIQRTEQGDSAMYLCASSLGMAPEAFFGQGTRLTVV.

The CDR3 is CSVGPRLADTQYF. The CDR3 DNA follows: TGCAGCGTTGGCCCGCGGTTGGCAGATACGCAGTATTTT. The rearrangement joins TRBV29-1 to TRBJ2-3; D unclear. Germline CDR1 SQVTM, CDR2 ANQGSEA. There are 13 residues in the CDR3. Trimming took 4 bases from V and 4 from J, leaving 12 bases between them.

This chain connects TRBV7-2 to TRBJ2-2; D may be TRBD1 (6 bases). With 5 bases removed from V and 2 bases from J, the gap between germline ends came to 12 bases. CDR3 length: 15 amino acids. Germline V gene lookup returns CDR1 SGHTA and CDR2 FQGNSA. DNA for the CDR3: TGTGCCAGCAGCGAGGACAGCTCCAACACCGGGGAGCTGTTTTTT. The encoded protein is CASSEDSSNTGELFF.

This chain joins TRBV6-5 and TRBJ1-1; D unresolved. CDR1 is MNHEY and CDR2 is SVGAGI in the germline V gene. Deletions cut 0 bases from V and 1 base from J, with 6 bases between. The CDR3 is 14 residues long. The CDR3 nucleotides are TGTGCCAGCAGTTACTCCTTTCAGAACACTGAAGCTTTCTTT. Protein product: CASSYSFQNTEAFF.